These 11 T cell receptor beta chains share one sample of origin, sequenced in a study of T cells in Graves' hyperthyroidism and ophthalmopathy. RNA transcripts provided the source from which TCR beta CDR3 regions were amplified. A set of HTBI primers served as the primers for a first-round RT-PCR of the TCR CDR3. TCRdb re-derived calls from the multiplex PCR reads in MiXCR, one entry per CDR3 protein. The sample contains 300,000 to 450,000 distinct CDR3 sequences, 15% to 17% of which appear only once. The sample was blood. These receptors were taken from a woman under 30 with Graves' hyperthyroidism that later progressed to Graves' ophthalmopathy.

At least ten counts were recorded for this clonotype. V and J are TRBV3-1 and TRBJ1-2; D uncertain. V was shortened by 4 bases and J by 4 bases, with 16 bases between the two germline ends. CDR1 and CDR2 from the germline V gene are LGHDT and YNNKEL (reference sequence). The CDR3 is 15 residues long. CDR3 nucleotide sequence: TGTGCCAGCAGCCGAGGAACAGACCCTCTCTATGGCTACACCTTC. Its translation: CASSRGTDPLYGYTF.

This clonotype came up many times. The chain uses TRBV28 and TRBJ1-2; D is ambiguous. The CDR3 runs 14 residues. V was trimmed by 2 bases and J by 8 bases, leaving 15 bases between them. Per the germline V gene, CDR1 is MDHEN and CDR2 is SYDVKM. In DNA, the CDR3 is TGTGCCAGCAGTTTACCGGCGGGGTCGGGGGGCTACACCTTC. As protein: CASSLPAGSGGYTF.

This clonotype was picked up many times. The chain employs TRBV6-2 or TRBV6-3 and TRBJ1-5; D not resolved. Germline-derived CDR1 and CDR2 are MNHEY and SVGEGT. Trimming took 6 bases from V and 0 from J, leaving 18 bases between them. CDR3 length: 17 residues. As DNA, the CDR3 is TGTGCCAGCAGCCCCCAACCATTATGGAATAGCAATCAGCCCCAGCATTTT. Residues: CASSPQPLWNSNQPQHF.

The chain joins TRBV28 to TRBJ1-1; D gene unclear. V lost 10 bases and J lost 2, with 17 bases in between. This CDR3 contains 14 residues. Germline assignment: CDR1 MDHEN and CDR2 SYDVKM. CDR3 nucleotide sequence: TGTGCCACCACCGGTTTACGGGGAAACACTGAAGCTTTCTTT. Its protein product is CATTGLRGNTEAFF.

This clonotype was seen repeatedly, ten times or more. This sequence joins TRBV7-9 and TRBJ2-1; 11 positions agree with TRBD1. The V segment lost 7 bases and the J segment 7 bases; nucleotides outside the gene matches: 15. CDR1 SEHNR and CDR2 FQNEAQ come from the germline V gene (reference sequence). The CDR3 loop spans 17 amino acids. CDR3 residues: CASTAIWTGGKGNEQFF. CDR3 sequence (DNA): TGTGCCAGCACCGCCATTTGGACAGGGGGCAAGGGGAATGAGCAGTTCTTC.

This clonotype was seen a handful of times. The rearrangement joins TRBV5-1 to TRBJ2-2, with 7 bases matching TRBD2. The CDR3 is 14 residues long. The germline V gene has CDR1 SGHRS and CDR2 YFSETQ. Trimming removed 4 bases from V and 5 bases from J; junction bases left unmatched: 5. CDR3 nucleotide sequence: TGCGCCAGCAGCGATAGCGGGTGGACCGGGGAGCTGTTTTTT. Amino acids: CASSDSGWTGELFF.

This clonotype was detected many times. The chain joins TRBV5-1 to TRBJ2-7, with 11 bases that match TRBD2. The ends lost 4 bases at V and 5 bases at J; junction bases unmatched: 8. The germline V gene encodes CDR1 SGHRS and CDR2 YFSETQ. There are 15 residues in the CDR3. For the CDR3, the DNA is TGCGCCAGCAGCCTGGAGGGACTAGCGGTCCACGAGCAGTACTTC. Encoded protein: CASSLEGLAVHEQYF. Full variable domain (rest looked up from reference TRBV5-1 and TRBJ2-7): KAGVTQTPRYLIKTRGQQVTLSCSPISGHRSVSWYQQTPGQGLQFLFEYFSETQRNKGNFPGRFSGRQFSNSRSEMNVSTLELGDSALYLCASSLEGLAVHEQYFGPGTRLTVT.

The sample holds many counts of this clonotype. The chain couples TRBV28 to TRBJ2-3, with 8 bases fitting TRBD1. J lost 4 bases, V lost 11 bases, and 14 bases had no gene match. The CDR3 loop spans 15 amino acids. Germline values: CDR1 MDHEN, CDR2 SYDVKM. The CDR3: CAAEEGQGLADTQYF. The DNA of the CDR3 is TGTGCCGCGGAAGAAGGACAGGGCCTCGCAGATACGCAGTATTTT.

Ten or more counts support this clonotype. The gene calls are TRBV11-2 and TRBJ2-3, with 7 bases fitting TRBD2. The CDR3 loop spans 15 amino acids. Germline V gene data show CDR1 as SGHAT and CDR2 as FQNNGV. V dropped 4 bases and J dropped 3; count of bases not matched to a gene: 7. This CDR3 is CASSSFAGATDTQYF. The CDR3 DNA follows: TGTGCCAGCAGCTCCTTCGCGGGAGCTACAGATACGCAGTATTTT.

The DNA for the CDR3 is TGTGCCAGCAGCTCACCCGGGACAGGGGATTACGAGCAGTACTTC. Residues: CASSSPGTGDYEQYF. The chain links TRBV7-9 to TRBJ2-7; the match to TRBD1 covers 10 bases. CDR3 length: 15 amino acids. J lost 4 bases, V lost 4 bases, and 7 bases had no gene match. CDR1 and CDR2 from the germline V gene are SEHNR and FQNEAQ (reference sequence). The whole variable domain, remainder taken from reference TRBV7-9 and TRBJ2-7, is DTGVSQNPRHKITKRGQNVTFRCDPISEHNRLYWYRQTLGQGPEFLTYFQNEAQLEKSRLLSDRFSAERPKGSFSTLEIQRTEQGDSAMYLCASSSPGTGDYEQYFGPGTRLTVT.

This clonotype was seen at least ten times. This chain joins TRBV7-9 and TRBJ2-5; D might be TRBD1 or TRBD2, each matching 6 bases. Trimming stripped 5 bases from V and 1 base from J, with 14 bases between. This CDR3 has 15 residues. CDR1 is SEHNR, CDR2 FQNEAQ, per germline (reference sequence). For the CDR3, the DNA is TGTGCCAGCAGCGCTCTTGGAGGGGGCCAAGAGACCCAGTACTTC. Amino acid sequence: CASSALGGGQETQYF.